This passage covers 20 T cell receptor beta chains from one sample sequenced in a study of identifying expanded T cells in peripheral blood. Generated by immunoSEQ multiplex PCR, the TCRdb table keeps only in-frame clones and is missing some. The sample includes tens of thousands of clones, 88% seen only once; the top ten take under 4.5%. Material: blood. The receptor set was obtained from a person between 18 and 70 years old in good health.

The chain employs TRBV28 and TRBJ2-2; a weak D match, TRBD1 (7 bases). Germline lookup yields CDR1 MDHEN and CDR2 SYDVKM. The germline V and J ends were trimmed by 6 bases and 0 bases, with 11 bases remaining between them. The length of the CDR3 is 15 residues. The CDR3 DNA reads as TGTGCCAGCAGGGAGGGGACAGCGAACACCGGGGAGCTGTTTTTT. Translated: CASREGTANTGELFF.

The chain joins TRBV7-8 to TRBJ2-7; a possible D gene is TRBD2 (5 bases). V dropped 5 bases and J dropped 3 bases, with 14 bases sitting between them. The CDR3 contains 14 residues. Germline CDR1 reads SGHVS; CDR2 reads FQNEAQ. The CDR3 loop is CASSGPEGGYEQYF. In DNA, the CDR3 is TGTGCCAGCAGCGGACCAGAGGGCGGCTACGAGCAGTACTTC.

This chain uses TRBV28 with TRBJ2-5; D is uncertain. In germline, CDR1 is MDHEN, CDR2 SYDVKM. The length of the CDR3 is 14 residues. V was shortened by 3 bases and J by 4 bases, with 12 bases between the two germline ends. Here the CDR3 reads CASSFRLGAETQYF. The CDR3 coding sequence is TGTGCCAGCAGTTTCCGGCTTGGTGCAGAGACCCAGTACTTC. The full variable domain, in which reference TRBV28 and TRBJ2-5 provide the parts outside the CDR3, is DVKVTQSSRYLVKRTGEKVFLECVQDMDHENMFWYRQDPGLGLRLIYFSYDVKMKEKGDIPEGYSVSREKKERFSLILESASTNQTSMYLCASSFRLGAETQYFGPGTRLLVL.

The chain employs TRBV29-1 and TRBJ2-7; 9 bases match TRBD1. Germline V CDR1 and CDR2: SQVTM, ANQGSEA. This CDR3 contains 13 residues. The V segment lost 4 bases and the J segment 6 bases; nucleotides outside the gene matches: 7. CDR3 sequence (DNA): TGCAGCGTTGTCTGGGACAGGGCGTCCGAGCAGTACTTC. Translation gives CSVVWDRASEQYF.

V and J are TRBV9 and TRBJ2-3; 9 nucleotides align to TRBD1. Germline assignment: CDR1 SGDLS and CDR2 YYNGEE. The CDR3 totals 16 residues. V lost 0 bases to trimming and J lost 0 bases; unmatched junction nucleotides: 2. Written as DNA, the CDR3 is TGTGCCAGCAGCGTAGGACAGGGGGTGAGCACAGATACGCAGTATTTT. This gives the protein CASSVGQGVSTDTQYF.

This chain uses TRBV28 with TRBJ1-5; D perhaps matches TRBD1 (5 bases). Looked up from germline, CDR1 is MDHEN and CDR2 is SYDVKM. This CDR3 region has 16 residues. V was shortened by 6 bases and J by 6 bases, with 21 bases between the two germline ends. CDR3 protein: CASSPIGQGGFQPQHF. In DNA, the CDR3 is TGTGCCAGCAGCCCGATTGGGCAGGGAGGATTTCAGCCCCAGCATTTT.

For the CDR3, the DNA is TGTGCCAGCAGTTACTCGAGAGCCGGAGGGGAGCAGTACTTC. It translates to CASSYSRAGGEQYF. This sequence joins TRBV6-5 and TRBJ2-7, with D possibly being TRBD2 (6 bases). The V end lost 0 bases, the J end lost 7 bases, and 13 bases lay between the germline ends. Germline V gene lookup returns CDR1 MNHEY and CDR2 SVGAGI. The CDR3 contains 14 residues.

J is TRBJ2-1 and V is TRBV28; no reliable D call. Trimming took 2 bases from V and 4 from J, leaving 9 bases between them. Germline lookup yields CDR1 MDHEN and CDR2 SYDVKM. The CDR3 has 14 residues. The CDR3 bases are TGTGCCAGCAGTTTACGAGACAAATACAATGAGCAGTTCTTC. It specifies CASSLRDKYNEQFF. The entire variable domain, with the rest obtained from reference TRBV28 and TRBJ2-1, is as follows: DVKVTQSSRYLVKRTGEKVFLECVQDMDHENMFWYRQDPGLGLRLIYFSYDVKMKEKGDIPEGYSVSREKKERFSLILESASTNQTSMYLCASSLRDKYNEQFFGPGTRLTVL.

The chain couples TRBV20-1 to TRBJ2-1; D not resolved. The CDR3 loop spans 10 amino acids. V was clipped by 8 bases and J by 9 bases, with 11 bases between them. Per germline, CDR1 DFQATT and CDR2 SNEGSKA (reference sequence). CDR3 sequence (DNA): TGCAGTCCCGGTTGGGGTGAGCAGTTCTTC. This translates into CSPGWGEQFF.

The V call is TRBV6-6, the J call TRBJ2-7; TRBD1 agrees at 7 bases. The germline V gene encodes CDR1 MNHNY and CDR2 SVGAGI (reference sequence). V shed 6 bases, J shed 2 bases, and the junction held 7 bases outside the gene matches. There are 14 residues in the CDR3. The CDR3 DNA is TGTGCCAGCAGGGGACAGTCCCCCACCTACGAGCAGTACTTC. It is translated as CASRGQSPTYEQYF.

This clone was seen only once. The chain recombines TRBV7-2 with TRBJ1-1, with D maybe TRBD1 (5 bases). CDR1 is SGHTA and CDR2 is FQGNSA in the germline V gene. The V and J ends lost 5 bases and 1 base respectively, with 8 bases between them. This CDR3 is 13 amino acids long. The CDR3 spells CASSRRGNTEAFF. DNA for the CDR3: TGTGCCAGCAGCCGTAGGGGGAACACTGAAGCTTTCTTT.

This clone was seen only a few times. The V and J genes are TRBV11-2 and TRBJ1-6; D perhaps matches TRBD1 (5 bases). Trimming took off 1 base at V and 10 bases at J, with 5 bases between the two ends. CDR3 length: 12 amino acids. The germline V gene has CDR1 SGHAT and CDR2 FQNNGV. The CDR3 reads CASSLGGSPLHF. The CDR3 coding sequence is TGTGCCAGCAGCTTAGGGGGGTCACCCCTCCACTTT.

The CDR3 reads CASSPSGLYYEQYF. The CDR3 nucleotides are TGTGCCAGCAGCCCCTCGGGACTCTACTACGAGCAGTACTTC. The rearrangement links TRBV9 to TRBJ2-7, with TRBD2 as a possible D gene (6 bases). The CDR3 is 14 residues long. The V end lost 4 bases, the J end lost 3 bases, and 14 bases lay between the germline ends. Germline CDR1 reads SGDLS; CDR2 reads YYNGEE.

V usage is TRBV5-4 and J usage is TRBJ2-5, with 10 positions matching TRBD1. The germline CDR1 and CDR2 sequences are SGHNT and YYREEE (reference sequence). J lost 4 bases, V lost 0 bases, and 3 bases had no gene match. This CDR3 is 15 amino acids long. This CDR3 is CASSLGDRGRETQYF. The CDR3 DNA sequence: TGTGCCAGCAGCTTGGGGGACAGGGGTCGAGAGACCCAGTACTTC.

J is TRBJ2-7 and V is TRBV7-9, with 12 bases identical to TRBD2. Per germline, CDR1 SEHNR and CDR2 FQNEAQ (reference sequence). Losses at the gene ends were 5 bases for V and 5 bases for J; bases not matched to a gene: 10. The length of the CDR3 is 16 residues. This chain's CDR3 is CASSPRTSGKYNEQYF. CDR3 DNA sequence: TGTGCCAGCAGCCCCCGGACTAGCGGGAAATATAACGAGCAGTACTTC.

The gene calls are TRBV28 and TRBJ1-2; tentatively, D is TRBD1 (5 bases). Trimming left V 3 bases short and J 8 bases short, with 10 bases between. CDR3 size: 12 residues. In germline, CDR1 is MDHEN, CDR2 SYDVKM. The CDR3 DNA reads TGTGCCAGCAGTTTGGTAGGGGACGGCTACACCTTC. Protein sequence: CASSLVGDGYTF.

V gene TRBV10-2 combines with J gene TRBJ2-1, with D perhaps being TRBD1 or TRBD2 (5 bases each). Per the germline V gene, CDR1 is WSHSY and CDR2 is SAAADI. The CDR3 spans 12 residues. V gave up 3 bases and J gave up 9 bases, with 9 bases separating them. CDR3 nucleotides: TGCGCCAGCAGTGACAGGGAGTTTGAGCAGTTCTTC. Translating gives CASSDREFEQFF.

This chain uses TRBV19 with TRBJ2-3; 8 bases agree with TRBD2. The length of the CDR3 is 15 residues. The trim removed 5 bases at V and 5 bases at J, leaving 9 bases unmatched. Germline V gene lookup returns CDR1 LNHDA and CDR2 SQIVND (reference sequence). CDR3 bases: TGTGCCAGTAGTGTACGGACTAGCTTGGGAGATACGCAGTATTTT. It codes for CASSVRTSLGDTQYF.

The gene calls are TRBV29-1 and TRBJ1-2; D may be TRBD1 (5 bases). CDR1 and CDR2 from the germline V gene are SQVTM and ANQGSEA. Trimming shortened V by 7 bases and J by 4 bases, and 13 bases separated the two germline ends. The CDR3 loop spans 12 amino acids. CDR3 bases: TGCAGCGGGGGGAGGGACCGCTATGGCTACACCTTC. Encoded protein: CSGGRDRYGYTF. The full variable domain, rest sourced from reference TRBV29-1 and TRBJ1-2, is SAVISQKPSRDICQRGTSLTIQCQVDSQVTMMFWYRQQPGQSLTLIATANQGSEATYESGFVIDKFPISRPNLTFSTLTVSNMSPEDSSIYLCSGGRDRYGYTFGSGTRLTVV.

V and J are TRBV5-1 and TRBJ1-4, with TRBD1 identical over 7 bases. Germline lookup yields CDR1 SGHRS and CDR2 YFSETQ. Trimming cost V 5 bases and J 4 bases; bases outside gene matches: 5. The CDR3 is made up of 14 amino acids. CDR3 bases: TGCGCCAGCAGTTGGCAGGGGGGTAATGAAAAACTGTTTTTT. Residues: CASSWQGGNEKLFF.